This T cell receptor (beta chain) was observed in a study of blood T cell repertoires in COVID-19. Study at large: Nucleic acid was either cDNA or gDNA, and it came from T cells, B-cell-depleted T cells, or PBMCs.

The method was immunoSEQ multiplex PCR; TCRdb's version includes in-frame clones alone and lacks a portion of them. The sample yields a few hundred thousand clones, 80% to 90% seen once. Enrolled through a virtual design, the participants were between 18 and 89 years of age and came from 24 US areas. With 4 bases clipped from V and 1 base from J, the junction kept 15 bases outside the gene matches. There are 18 residues in the CDR3. The V gene's germline CDR1 is LGHDT and CDR2 YNNKEL (reference sequence). The sequence derives from a man between 18 and 29 years old who had recovered from COVID-19. The specimen was PBMCs or T cells enriched from blood (not recorded which). The rearrangement links TRBV3-1 (or the pseudogene TRBV3-2) to TRBJ1-2, with 7 positions matching TRBD1. CDR3 in DNA: TGTGCCAGCAGCCCAAGCACTGGAACCGGGACAGTTAACTATGGCTACACCTTC. Protein: CASSPSTGTGTVNYGYTF.